These T cell receptor beta chains were read from a single sample in a study of blood T cell repertoires in COVID-19. Using immunoSEQ multiplex PCR, the repertoire was profiled, and TCRdb retains in-frame clones only, with some absent. The sample records over 50,000 clones, roughly 89% being singletons. Sequenced sample: peripheral blood. All receptors come from a man older than 75 with acute or convalescent COVID-19. Both conserved end residues are part of each CDR3. D genes are given only for firm matches. Some rows have no size entry. The others give once, few or many, or a class for an expanded clone.

j_gene | d_gene | v_gene | abundance | CDR3aa | CDR3nt
TRBJ1-4 | TRBD1 | TRBV3-1/TRBV3-2 | . | CASSQAWGQGYEKLFF | TGTGCCAGCAGCCAAGCCTGGGGACAGGGATACGAAAAACTGTTTTTT
TRBJ1-4 | TRBD1 | TRBV18 | . | CASSPSFGTENEKLFF | TGTGCCAGCTCACCAAGTTTCGGGACAGAGAATGAAAAACTGTTTTTT
TRBJ1-1 | . | TRBV14 | . | CASSRSGFGTEAFF | TGTGCCAGCAGCCGTTCCGGTTTCGGGACTGAAGCTTTCTTT
TRBJ2-7 | . | TRBV5-1 | few | CASSSPEGFSYEQYF | TGCGCCAGCAGCTCCCCCGAGGGCTTCTCCTACGAGCAGTACTTC
TRBJ2-3 | . | TRBV7-2 | . | CASSPQGSSTDTQYF | TGTGCCAGCAGCCCCCAGGGATCTAGCACAGATACGCAGTATTTT
TRBJ1-2 | . | TRBV19 | . | CASSVTGRNNYGYTF | TGTGCCAGTAGCGTGACAGGTAGAAATAACTATGGCTACACCTTC
TRBJ1-2 | . | TRBV19 | . | CASSILLANYGYTF | TGTGCCAGTAGTATACTATTAGCTAACTATGGCTACACCTTC
TRBJ1-2 | TRBD1 | TRBV27 | . | CASRAGDRRNYGYTF | TGTGCCAGCAGGGCCGGGGACAGGCGGAACTATGGCTACACCTTC
TRBJ1-5 | . | TRBV5-1 | . | CASSPSTGIRQPQHF | TGCGCCAGCAGCCCGTCTACAGGGATTCGGCAGCCCCAGCATTTT
TRBJ2-2 | . | TRBV7-2 | . | CASSLFLLDTGELFF | TGTGCCAGCAGCTTATTCCTACTGGACACCGGGGAGCTGTTTTTT
TRBJ1-1 | . | TRBV6-8 | . | CASSFIGEVNTEAFF | TGTGCCAGCAGTTTTATCGGGGAGGTGAACACTGAAGCTTTCTTT
TRBJ1-5 | . | TRBV5-1 | . | CASSPGDGGPQPQHF | TGCGCCAGCAGCCCTGGGGACGGGGGGCCTCAGCCCCAGCATTTT
TRBJ2-7 | TRBD1 | TRBV14 | . | CASSRGTGVYEQYF | TGTGCCAGCAGCCGCGGGACAGGGGTCTACGAGCAGTACTTC
TRBJ2-3 | . | TRBV6-4 | . | CASSDSIGGSDTQYF | TGTGCCAGCAGTGACTCGATTGGCGGGTCAGATACGCAGTATTTT
TRBJ2-7 | . | TRBV5-4 | once | CASSLMRNQQYF | TGTGCCAGCAGCTTGATGAGGAACCAGCAGTACTTC
TRBJ1-5 | TRBD1 | TRBV19 | . | CASSETGRSNQPQHF | TGTGCCAGTAGTGAGACAGGGAGAAGCAATCAGCCCCAGCATTTT
TRBJ1-1 | . | TRBV12-5 | . | CASGLGRRTEAFF | TGTGCTAGTGGACTTGGAAGGAGGACTGAAGCTTTCTTT
TRBJ2-7 | . | TRBV7-2 | . | CASSLGWRGHSYEQYF | TGTGCCAGCAGCTTAGGATGGCGGGGGCACTCCTACGAGCAGTACTTC
TRBJ2-7 | TRBD1 | TRBV19 | . | CASSSAGTGAYEQYF | TGTGCCAGTTCCTCTGCCGGGACAGGCGCCTACGAGCAGTACTTC
TRBJ2-1 | . | TRBV24-1 | . | CATSDLLALYNEQFF | TGTGCCACCAGTGATCTGCTAGCCCTCTACAATGAGCAGTTCTTC
TRBJ2-5 | TRBD1 | TRBV29-1 | . | CSAHGQGAGETQYF | TGCAGCGCTCACGGACAGGGGGCGGGGGAGACCCAGTACTTC
TRBJ2-7 | TRBD1 | TRBV11-2 | . | CASSASGTGLEQYF | TGTGCCAGCAGCGCTTCCGGGACAGGTCTCGAGCAGTACTTC
TRBJ2-5 | . | TRBV3-1/TRBV3-2 | . | CASSPMTVRRVLETQYF | TGTGCCAGCAGCCCCATGACGGTTCGGCGGGTCCTAGAGACCCAGTACTTC
TRBJ2-1 | . | TRBV10-2 | . | CASSESRAHGYNEQFF | TGCGCCAGCAGTGAGTCGAGGGCCCACGGGTACAATGAGCAGTTCTTC
TRBJ2-1 | TRBD1 | TRBV6-5 | . | CASRAGTGYYNEQFF | TGTGCCAGCAGAGCCGGGACAGGGTACTACAATGAGCAGTTCTTC
TRBJ2-7 | . | TRBV5-1 | once | CASSDIDRDRSYEQYF | TGCGCCAGCAGCGATATTGACAGAGACCGCTCCTACGAGCAGTACTTC